The TCR beta chain under discussion was sequenced for a study of CD8 T cells in Susac syndrome. The RNA input was roughly 0.45 to 1 ug, and it was reverse transcribed with random hexamers. TCRdb passed the immunoSEQ multiplex PCR reads through MiXCR, listing each CDR3 protein once. The data show around 77,000 distinct CDR3 sequences, nearly 96% seen once. High-throughput TCR beta sequencing covered peripheral CD8+ and CD4+ T cells. Treatment-naive patients with stable or active relapsing-remitting disease served as multiple sclerosis controls. Negative isolation yielded CD8+ and CD4+ T cells; FACS enriched TEMRA cells. V shed 6 bases, J shed 5 bases, and the junction held 9 bases outside the gene matches. This CDR3 comprises 15 residues. In germline, CDR1 is SGHDT, CDR2 YYEEEE.

The V gene is TRBV5-6, the J gene TRBJ1-1; 11 bases are a match to TRBD1. The sequenced sample consisted of CD4+ T cells from PBMCs. This clonotype was sampled from a human donor with multiple sclerosis. The CDR3 coding sequence is TGTGCCAGCACCGTGGCGGGACAGGGGGTGACTGAAGCTTTCTTT. Amino acid sequence: CASTVAGQGVTEAFF.